What follows describes a single T cell receptor (beta chain). No antigen is known for it. This sample was taken from a study of T cells expressing NK-cell markers. In the study overall: Eight donors were sequenced, seven testing HCMV-seropositive and one testing seronegative. Study observations and caveats: The study found dominant NKG2C+ clonotypes at about 1.0-8% of CD8+ T cells in roughly six donors.

TCRdb reprocessed the 5' RACE reads, with one entry per CDR3 protein and no DNA. The specimen's table records some 140,000 distinct CDR3 sequences. From germline, CDR1 is MNHNS and CDR2 SASEGT. The CDR3 has 13 amino acids. The material sequenced was blood T cells: a sorted CD56 or NKG2C T cell subset, CD4+ or CD8+ T cells, or bulk PBMC T cells (not recorded which). The chain recombines TRBV6-1 with TRBJ1-5. The TCR comes from a woman aged 45-59 years in good health. The CDR3 loop is CASSYRDNQPQHF.